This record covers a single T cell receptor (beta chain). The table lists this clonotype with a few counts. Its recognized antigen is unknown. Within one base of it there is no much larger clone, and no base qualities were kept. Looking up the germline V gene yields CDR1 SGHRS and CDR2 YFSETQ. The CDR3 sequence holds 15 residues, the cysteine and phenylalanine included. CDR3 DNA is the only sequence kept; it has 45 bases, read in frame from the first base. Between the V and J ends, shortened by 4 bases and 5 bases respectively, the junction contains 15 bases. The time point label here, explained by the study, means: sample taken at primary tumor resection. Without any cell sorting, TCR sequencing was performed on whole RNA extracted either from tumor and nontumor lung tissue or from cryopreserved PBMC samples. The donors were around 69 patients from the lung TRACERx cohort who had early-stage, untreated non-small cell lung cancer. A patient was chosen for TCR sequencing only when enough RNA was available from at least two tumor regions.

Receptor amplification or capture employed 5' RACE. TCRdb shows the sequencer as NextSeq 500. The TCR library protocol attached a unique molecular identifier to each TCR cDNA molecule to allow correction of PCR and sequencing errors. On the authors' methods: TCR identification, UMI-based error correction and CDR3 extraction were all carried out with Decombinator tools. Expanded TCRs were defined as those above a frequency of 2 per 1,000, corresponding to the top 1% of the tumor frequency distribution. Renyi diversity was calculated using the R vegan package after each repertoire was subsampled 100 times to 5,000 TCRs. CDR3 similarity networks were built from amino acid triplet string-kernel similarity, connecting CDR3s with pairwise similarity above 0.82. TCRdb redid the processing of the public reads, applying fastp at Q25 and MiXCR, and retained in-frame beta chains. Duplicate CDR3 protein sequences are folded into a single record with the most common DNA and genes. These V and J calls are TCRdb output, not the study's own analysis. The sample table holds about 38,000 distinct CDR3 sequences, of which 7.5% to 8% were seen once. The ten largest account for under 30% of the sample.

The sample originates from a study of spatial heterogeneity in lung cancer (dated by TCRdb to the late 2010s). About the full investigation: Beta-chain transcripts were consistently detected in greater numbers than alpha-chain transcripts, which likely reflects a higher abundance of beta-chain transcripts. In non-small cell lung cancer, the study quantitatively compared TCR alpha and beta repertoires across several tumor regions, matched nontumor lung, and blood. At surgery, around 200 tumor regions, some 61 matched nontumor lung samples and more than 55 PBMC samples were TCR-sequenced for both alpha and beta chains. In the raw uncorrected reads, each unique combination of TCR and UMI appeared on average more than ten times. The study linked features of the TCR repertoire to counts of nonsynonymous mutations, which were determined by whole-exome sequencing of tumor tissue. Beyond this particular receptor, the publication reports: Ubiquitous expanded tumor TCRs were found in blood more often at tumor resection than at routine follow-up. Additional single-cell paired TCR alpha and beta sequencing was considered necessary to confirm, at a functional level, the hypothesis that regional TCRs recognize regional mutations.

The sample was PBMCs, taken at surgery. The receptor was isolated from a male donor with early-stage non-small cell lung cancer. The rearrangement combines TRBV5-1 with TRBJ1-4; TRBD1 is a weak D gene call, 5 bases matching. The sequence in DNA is TGCGCCAGCAGCCAGGGAGAGTCCAGAAATGAAAAACTGTTTTTT. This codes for CASSQGESRNEKLFF. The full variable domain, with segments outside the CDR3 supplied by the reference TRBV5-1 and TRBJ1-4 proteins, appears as KAGVTQTPRYLIKTRGQQVTLSCSPISGHRSVSWYQQTPGQGLQFLFEYFSETQRNKGNFPGRFSGRQFSNSRSEMNVSTLELGDSALYLCASSQGESRNEKLFFGSGTQLSVL.